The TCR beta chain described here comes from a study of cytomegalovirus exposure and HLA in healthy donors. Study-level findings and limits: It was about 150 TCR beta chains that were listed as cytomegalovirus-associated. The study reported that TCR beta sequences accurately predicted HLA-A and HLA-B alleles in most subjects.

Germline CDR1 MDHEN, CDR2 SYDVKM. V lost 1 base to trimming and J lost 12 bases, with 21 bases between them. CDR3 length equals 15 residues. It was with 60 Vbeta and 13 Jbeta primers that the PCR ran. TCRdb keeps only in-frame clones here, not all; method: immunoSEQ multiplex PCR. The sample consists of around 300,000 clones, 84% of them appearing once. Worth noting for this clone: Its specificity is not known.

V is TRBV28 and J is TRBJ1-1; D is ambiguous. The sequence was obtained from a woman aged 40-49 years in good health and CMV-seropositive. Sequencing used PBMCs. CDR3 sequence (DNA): TGTGCCAGCAGTTTATATCCCGCCTGGGAGAAAATTTCTTTCTTT. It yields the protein CASSLYPAWEKISFF.